This T cell receptor (beta chain) was obtained from a study of cytomegalovirus exposure and HLA in healthy donors (dated by TCRdb to between 2016 and 2019). For context, the study as a whole: According to an earlier analysis of around 600 of the donors, about 180 million T cells yielded roughly 100 million unique TCR beta sequences and about 300 Gb of sequence data. Both class I and class II loci were covered by HLA typing, at four-digit resolution. A later analysis re-analyzed previously published TCR beta repertoires from roughly 690 donors and added high-resolution HLA genotyping to study TCR occurrence patterns. Donor age, sex, ethnicity and CMV serostatus were collected together with the repertoire data. The study was designed to test whether signatures of past pathogen exposure could be identified by cataloging public T cell receptors. Along with the approximately 620-subject first cohort, a separate validation cohort of over a hundred different subjects was used. An earlier analysis of a few hundred of the donors applied high-throughput TCR beta sequencing to assess whether each TCR beta V gene segment acted as functional or pseudogenic. Among 398 genotyped donors of the cohort, an average of about 240,000 unique TCR beta nucleotide sequences was sequenced per donor, of which about 19% were non-productive. The study used immunosequencing to profile the T cell repertoires of 600 to 850 subjects and linked those repertoires to cytomegalovirus serostatus. The number of donors typed differed by locus, with 629-630 for A, B, C, DRB1 and DQB1, roughly 520 for DQA1, some 570 for DPA1, and around 460 for DPB1. A later genetic analysis took genome-wide SNP genotypes for about three fifths of the roughly 670 donors and used that subset as a discovery cohort. The genetic ancestry cluster associated with self-reported Caucasian donors included 80% to 90% of the 300 to 450 genotyped donors. In the later analysis, no new phenotypic data were used to find candidate immune exposures; instead, reliance was placed on TCR beta sequences and their occurrence across donors. Every repertoire in the discovery cohort had been generated on one and the same sequencing platform. Roughly 5 DR-DQ haplotypes were handled as single units for association and clustering, since linkage in the cohort was strong. An early release covering roughly 580 HLA-typed donors comprised approximately 290 gigabases of sequencing data and 85 million to 100 million unique TCR sequences. To predict cytomegalovirus infection status, the study brought together high-throughput TCR immunosequencing, statistical association of individual TCRs with disease status, and machine learning. Overall study outcomes, separate from this receptor: Sequencing depth was assumed to be roughly uniform across donors in the presence/absence analyses, though that assumption may not hold. Broadly in line with IMGT annotations, most TCR beta V segments showed up in productive rearrangements about 87% or about 30% of the time in an earlier analysis of some 590 of the donors. In a later analysis, TCR association rates were found to vary across HLA loci, with the most associated TCRs seen for DRB1 alleles and the fewest for HLA-C alleles. A later analysis found that most CMV-associated TCR beta chains appeared HLA-restricted, with HLA associations seemingly driven largely by CMV exposure. When HLA alleles, especially DR and DQ, strongly co-occurred, attributing TCR associations to individual alleles was difficult. A cluster of highly shared sequence variants was judged likely to be a technical artifact of the sequencing pipeline. Only TCR beta chains were sequenced in this cohort, and the absence of alpha or paired-chain data limited detectable features. According to a later analysis, parvovirus B19, influenza, CMV and Epstein-Barr virus appeared linked to several top co-occurrence clusters. In vitro tests confirmed that a few of the cytomegalovirus-associated TCR beta chains recognize cytomegalovirus antigens. Because HLA typing was missing for some donors at each locus, association tests included only the typed subset. In a later analysis, HLA-associated TCR beta chains were found to be more clonally expanded and to have lower generation probabilities than equally common non-associated chains. The classifier was reported to diagnose cytomegalovirus status with high specificity and sensitivity in both the original cohort and the validation cohort. Some IMGT-functional V segments, including TRBV6-2 and TRBV6-3, could not be distinguished by the 87-base-pair reads and were therefore excluded. A later analysis associated 15,000 or so TCR beta sequences with specific HLA alleles at a false discovery rate of 0.05. The earlier analysis of around 600 of the donors excluded fewer than 20 rarely observed V segments, including chromosome 9 orphons, because counts were too low. A further reported finding was that TCR beta sequences accurately predicted the HLA-A and HLA-B alleles for most subjects in the first cohort. Linkage disequilibrium might explain the correlated functional status among segregating V segments, but an unknown experimental factor could not be ruled out. An association between a missense DCLRE1C variant and V-gene and J-gene trimming of TCR beta chains was found in a later genetic analysis and replicated in an independent cohort. According to the authors, the approach could potentially be generalized to other disease states and immunological phenotypes. The study listed 164 TCR beta chains as associated with cytomegalovirus. Immune exposure information for the cohort was limited to CMV serostatus. Across donors, most TCR sequences were observed very rarely, whereas some public TCRs were present in many individuals. In a later genetic analysis, fewer N-insertions in productive TCRs were reported among donors in an Asian-associated ancestry cluster than the roughly 700-donor mean.

Worth noting for this clone: Its recognized antigen is unknown. Base-call qualities are not available, and no considerably larger clone is one nucleotide away.

Library preparation was by the immunoSEQ multiplex PCR assay. The multiplex PCR relied on a mix of 60 forward primers for TCR Vbeta segments and 13 reverse primers for TCR Jbeta segments. A multiplex PCR assay on genomic DNA amplified the CDR3 region of rearranged TCR beta genes. The amplified TCR beta libraries were sequenced on the Illumina HiSeq System as 87-base-pair reads. In the source study's methods: A later analysis tallied 75 million to 95 million unique TCR beta chains across the 666 repertoires, and some 10 million of those chains were shared by two or more donors. A nearest-neighbor algorithm error-corrected the raw reads and collapsed the reads into unique sequences, merging closely related sequences to remove PCR and sequencing errors. V, D and J gene segments were assigned by aligning CDR3 sequences to IMGT reference sequences. For a sequence to be retained, at least a six-nucleotide match to both a V gene segment and a J gene segment was required. A rearrangement counted as productive if the CDR3 had no stop codons and remained in frame with V and J, and every other rearrangement counted as non-productive. CDR3 was defined according to IMGT convention as the region running from the second conserved V-encoded cysteine to the conserved J-encoded phenylalanine. In an earlier analysis of more than 550 of the donors, sequences lacking an unambiguous match to a single V gene segment were excluded. An earlier analysis of some 500 of the donors classified V segments as functional when productive rearrangements were above 56.7% and as segregating when the standard deviation between donors was above 5%. A statistical classification framework was built for diagnosing cytomegalovirus status from the catalog of TCR beta chain sequences. In a later analysis, V and J genes were assigned by comparing TCR nucleotide sequences against IMGT/GENE-DB human TR gene sequences. In a later analysis, CDR3 sequences and most-parsimonious VDJ recombination scenarios were assigned using the TCRdist pipeline. A later analysis defined each TCR beta chain by its CDR3 amino acid sequence plus V-gene family, and excluded reads lacking a unique V-gene family. As a way to deal with suspected cross-contamination and a sequencing artifact, a later analysis dropped hundreds of nucleotide sequences that were highly shared and had low generation probability. For each public chain, a later analysis derived a clonal expansion index from normalized ranks of inferred template counts within each repertoire. In a later analysis, generation probabilities were computed using a VDJ recombination model fitted to out-of-frame rearrangements, and the results were checked against IGoR. In a later analysis, TCR-TCR, TCR-HLA and TCR-CMV co-occurrence was scored with hypergeometric tests, and a repertoire-size bias correction was applied to TCR pairs. To estimate false discovery rates, a later analysis permuted the HLA or CMV assignments 20 times. In a later analysis, co-occurring TCRs were grouped using DBSCAN, and TCRdist sequence similarity was added for clustering within HLA-allele-positive subsets. Repertoires with fewer than 30,000 or more than 120,000 public chains were left out of co-occurrence clustering, as were about 5 repertoires with anomalous nucleotide sharing. TCRdb retrieved this table from immuneACCESS and kept in-frame rearrangements only. Not all clones are present; in checked studies, unresolved V genes account for under half, and no reason is known for the remainder. D and trimming come from the DNA, and the V and J calls and clone size come from that table. The sample data list about 160,000 clones, and 65% to 80% of these were observed just once. The top ten clonotypes cover 4.3% of the sample.

CDR1 and CDR2 are drawn from the germline V gene (reference sequence): SEHNR, FQNEAQ. Trimming at the junction amounts to 8 bases on V and 5 bases on J, and the germline ends lie 12 bases apart. The CDR3 goes from the cysteine to the phenylalanine over 12 residues. Only the CDR3 DNA is retained, 36 bases long and in frame from the first base. The cohort was made up of approximately 670 healthy bone marrow donors. All cohort members were sampled while nominally healthy, although unrecorded immune exposures were likely present. The donor was CMV seronegative and was included in the group of 352 seronegative cohort members. Every donor gave a peripheral blood sample, and the peripheral blood mononuclear cells from that sample were used for TCR beta sequencing. Genomic DNA extraction from the blood cell samples was performed with the Qiagen DNeasy Blood Extraction Kit.

This chain is built from TRBV7-9 and TRBJ2-5; the D gene is possibly TRBD2, with 7 bases matching. The receptor was derived from a man aged 40-50 years in good health and CMV-seronegative. The source material was PBMCs. The CDR3 reads CASGGAYETQYF. The nucleotide sequence reads TGTGCCAGCGGGGGGGCGTACGAGACCCAGTACTTC. This CDR3, with the reference TRBV7-9 and TRBJ2-5 proteins standing in past its ends, gives the full variable domain DTGVSQNPRHKITKRGQNVTFRCDPISEHNRLYWYRQTLGQGPEFLTYFQNEAQLEKSRLLSDRFSAERPKGSFSTLEIQRTEQGDSAMYLCASGGAYETQYFGPGTRLLVL.